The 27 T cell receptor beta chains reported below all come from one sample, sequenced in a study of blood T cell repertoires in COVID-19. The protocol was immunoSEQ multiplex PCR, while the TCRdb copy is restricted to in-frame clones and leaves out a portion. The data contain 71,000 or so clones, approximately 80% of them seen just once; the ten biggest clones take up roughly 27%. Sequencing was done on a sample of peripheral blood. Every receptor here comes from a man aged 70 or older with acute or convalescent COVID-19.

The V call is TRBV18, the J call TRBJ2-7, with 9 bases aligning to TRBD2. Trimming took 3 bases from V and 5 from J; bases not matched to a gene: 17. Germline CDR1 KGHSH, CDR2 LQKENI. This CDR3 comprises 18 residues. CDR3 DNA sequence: TGTGCCAGCTCACCCATTGTCGGCGGGAGGGCCGTATCCCACGAGCAGTACTTC. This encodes CASSPIVGGRAVSHEQYF.

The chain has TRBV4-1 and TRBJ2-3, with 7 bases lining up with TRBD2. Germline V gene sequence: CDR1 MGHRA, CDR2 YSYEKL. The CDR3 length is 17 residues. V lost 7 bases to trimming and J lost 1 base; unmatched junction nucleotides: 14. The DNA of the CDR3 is TGCGCCAGCACTAGCGGTCCTACGGTGGGGGGCACAGATACGCAGTATTTT. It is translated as CASTSGPTVGGTDTQYF.

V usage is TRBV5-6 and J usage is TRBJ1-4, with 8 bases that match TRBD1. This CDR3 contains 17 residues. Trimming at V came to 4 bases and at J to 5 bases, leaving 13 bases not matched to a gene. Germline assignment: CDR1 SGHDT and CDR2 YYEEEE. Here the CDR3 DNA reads TGTGCCAGCAGCCCCACTAAAACAGGGGGAACGAATGAAAAACTGTTTTTT. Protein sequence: CASSPTKTGGTNEKLFF.

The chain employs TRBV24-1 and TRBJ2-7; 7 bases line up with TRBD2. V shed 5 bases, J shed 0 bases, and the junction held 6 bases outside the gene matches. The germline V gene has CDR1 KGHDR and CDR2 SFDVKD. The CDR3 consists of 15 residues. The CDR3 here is CATSGGAGDSYEQYF. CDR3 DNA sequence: TGTGCCACCAGTGGCGGTGCGGGAGACTCCTACGAGCAGTACTTC.

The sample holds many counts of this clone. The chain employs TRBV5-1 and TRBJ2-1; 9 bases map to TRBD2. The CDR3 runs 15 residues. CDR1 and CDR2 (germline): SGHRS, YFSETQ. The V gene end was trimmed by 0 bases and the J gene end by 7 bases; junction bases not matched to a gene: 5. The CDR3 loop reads CASSLEASGINEQFF. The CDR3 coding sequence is TGCGCCAGCAGCTTGGAGGCTAGCGGGATTAATGAGCAGTTCTTC.

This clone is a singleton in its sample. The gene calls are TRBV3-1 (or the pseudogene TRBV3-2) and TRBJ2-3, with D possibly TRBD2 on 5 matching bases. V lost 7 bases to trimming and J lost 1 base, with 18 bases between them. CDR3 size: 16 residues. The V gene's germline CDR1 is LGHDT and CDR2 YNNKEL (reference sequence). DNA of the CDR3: TGTGCCAGCAACCTTGCGGGCAGCGGACGCACAGATACGCAGTATTTT. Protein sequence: CASNLAGSGRTDTQYF.

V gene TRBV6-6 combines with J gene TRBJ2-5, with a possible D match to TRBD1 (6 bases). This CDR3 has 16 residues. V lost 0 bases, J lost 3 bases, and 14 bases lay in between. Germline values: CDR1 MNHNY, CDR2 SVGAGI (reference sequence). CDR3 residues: CASSYSGRPGEETQYF. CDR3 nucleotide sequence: TGTGCCAGCAGTTACTCGGGACGGCCAGGGGAAGAGACCCAGTACTTC.

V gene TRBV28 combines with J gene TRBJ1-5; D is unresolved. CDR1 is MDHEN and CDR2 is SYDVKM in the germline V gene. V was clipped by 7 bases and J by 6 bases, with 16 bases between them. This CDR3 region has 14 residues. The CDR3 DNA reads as TGTGCCAGCATCCTGGAAGTCCGGGGTCAGCCCCAGCATTTT. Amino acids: CASILEVRGQPQHF. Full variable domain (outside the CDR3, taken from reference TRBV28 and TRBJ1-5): DVKVTQSSRYLVKRTGEKVFLECVQDMDHENMFWYRQDPGLGLRLIYFSYDVKMKEKGDIPEGYSVSREKKERFSLILESASTNQTSMYLCASILEVRGQPQHFGDGTRLSIL.

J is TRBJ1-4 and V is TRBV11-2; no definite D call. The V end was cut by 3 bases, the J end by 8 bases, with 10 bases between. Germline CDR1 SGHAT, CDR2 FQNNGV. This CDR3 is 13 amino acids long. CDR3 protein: CASSLARMEKLFF. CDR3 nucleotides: TGTGCCAGCAGCTTGGCCCGTATGGAAAAACTGTTTTTT.

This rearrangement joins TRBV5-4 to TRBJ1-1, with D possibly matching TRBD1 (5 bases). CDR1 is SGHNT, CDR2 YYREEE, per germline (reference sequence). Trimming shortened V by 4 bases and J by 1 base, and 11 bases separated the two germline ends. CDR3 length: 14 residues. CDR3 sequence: CASSAGPPNTEAFF. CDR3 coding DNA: TGTGCCAGCAGCGCGGGACCGCCGAACACTGAAGCTTTCTTT.

CDR3 in amino acids: CASSSGLLSTDTQYF. The CDR3 bases are TGTGCCAGCAGCTCCGGACTTTTATCCACAGATACGCAGTATTTT. The J gene is TRBJ2-3, the V gene TRBV5-8; TRBD2 is a possible D gene (5 bases). The CDR3 is 15 residues long. Germline CDR1 and CDR2: SGHTS and YDEGEE. V was clipped by 3 bases and J by 2 bases, with 13 bases between them.

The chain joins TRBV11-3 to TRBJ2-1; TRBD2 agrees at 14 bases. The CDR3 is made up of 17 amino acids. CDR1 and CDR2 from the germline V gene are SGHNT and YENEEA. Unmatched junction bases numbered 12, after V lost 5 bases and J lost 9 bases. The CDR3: CASSRQSGTSGSSEQFF. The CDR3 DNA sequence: TGTGCCAGCAGCCGGCAATCCGGGACTAGCGGGAGCAGTGAGCAGTTCTTC.

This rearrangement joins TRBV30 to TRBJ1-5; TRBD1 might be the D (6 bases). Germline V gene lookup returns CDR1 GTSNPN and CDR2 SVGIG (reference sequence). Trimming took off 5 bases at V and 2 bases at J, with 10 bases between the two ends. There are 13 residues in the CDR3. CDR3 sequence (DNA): TGTGCCTGGGCTTCAGGGGGCAATCAGCCCCAGCATTTT. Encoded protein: CAWASGGNQPQHF.

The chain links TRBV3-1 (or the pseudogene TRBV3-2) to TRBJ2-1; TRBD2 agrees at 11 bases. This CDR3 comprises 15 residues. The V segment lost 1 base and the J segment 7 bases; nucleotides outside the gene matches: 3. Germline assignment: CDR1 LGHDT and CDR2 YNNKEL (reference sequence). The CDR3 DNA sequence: TGTGCCAGCAGCCAAGGACTAGCGGGAAGGAATGAGCAGTTCTTC. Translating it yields CASSQGLAGRNEQFF.

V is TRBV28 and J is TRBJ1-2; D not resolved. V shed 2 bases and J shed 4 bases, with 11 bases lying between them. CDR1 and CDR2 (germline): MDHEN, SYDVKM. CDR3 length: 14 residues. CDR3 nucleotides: TGTGCCAGCAGTTTAACGGGGAACACCTATGGCTACACCTTC. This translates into CASSLTGNTYGYTF.

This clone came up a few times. In DNA form, the CDR3 reads TGTGCCTGGAGGATGGAGGCAGGGGCCGAAAAACTGTTTTTT. This gives the protein CAWRMEAGAEKLFF. The chain couples TRBV30 to TRBJ1-4; TRBD1 is a possible D gene (6 bases). The germline V gene has CDR1 GTSNPN and CDR2 SVGIG (reference sequence). The CDR3 runs to 14 residues. V was pared by 3 bases and J by 8 bases, with 16 bases between.

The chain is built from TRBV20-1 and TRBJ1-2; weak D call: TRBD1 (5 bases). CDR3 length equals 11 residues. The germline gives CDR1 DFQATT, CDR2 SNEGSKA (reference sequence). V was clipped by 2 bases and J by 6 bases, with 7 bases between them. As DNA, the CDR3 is TGCAGTGCTAGATTCAGGGATGGCTACACCTTC. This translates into CSARFRDGYTF.

CDR3 protein: CASSQHLAGEAEQYF. CDR3 bases: TGTGCCAGCAGCCAACATCTAGCGGGAGAAGCCGAGCAGTACTTC. The V and J genes are TRBV4-2 and TRBJ2-7, with 10 bases that match TRBD2. Germline V gene lookup returns CDR1 LGHNA and CDR2 YNFKEQ. This CDR3 is built from 15 residues. With 2 bases clipped from V and 6 bases from J, the junction kept 7 bases outside the gene matches.

The CDR3 loop is CASSFRQTDTTNEKLFF. CDR3 nucleotide sequence: TGTGCCAGCAGTTTTCGACAGACCGATACAACTAATGAAAAACTGTTTTTT. V usage is TRBV27 and J usage is TRBJ1-4, with D possibly TRBD1 on 5 matching bases. The CDR3 is made up of 17 amino acids. Per germline, CDR1 MNHEY and CDR2 SMNVEV (reference sequence). V gave up 3 bases and J gave up 0 bases, with 14 bases separating them.

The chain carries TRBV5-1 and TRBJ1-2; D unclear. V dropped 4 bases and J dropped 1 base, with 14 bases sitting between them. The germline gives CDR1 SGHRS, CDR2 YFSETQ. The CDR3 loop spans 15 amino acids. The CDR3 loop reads CASSDRGSLNYGYTF. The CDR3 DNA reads TGCGCCAGCAGCGATCGGGGTTCTCTTAACTATGGCTACACCTTC.

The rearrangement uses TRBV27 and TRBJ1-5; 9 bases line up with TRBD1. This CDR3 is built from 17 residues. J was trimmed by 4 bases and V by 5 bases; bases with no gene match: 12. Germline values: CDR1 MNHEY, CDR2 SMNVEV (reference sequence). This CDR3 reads CASSLLSGTGSNQPQHF. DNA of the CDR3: TGTGCCAGCAGTCTATTATCTGGGACAGGGAGTAATCAGCCCCAGCATTTT.

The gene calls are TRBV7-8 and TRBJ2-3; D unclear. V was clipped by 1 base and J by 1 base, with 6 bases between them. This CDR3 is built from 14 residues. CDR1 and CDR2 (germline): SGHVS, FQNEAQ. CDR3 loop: CASSLDTRTDTQYF. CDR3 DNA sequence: TGTGCCAGCAGCTTAGATACACGCACAGATACGCAGTATTTT.

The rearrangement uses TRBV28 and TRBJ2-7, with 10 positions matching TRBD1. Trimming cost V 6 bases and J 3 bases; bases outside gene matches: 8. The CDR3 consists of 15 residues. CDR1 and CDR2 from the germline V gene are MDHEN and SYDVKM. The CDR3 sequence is CASSTRGTGVYEQYF. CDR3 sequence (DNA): TGTGCCAGCAGCACTAGAGGGACAGGGGTCTACGAGCAGTACTTC.

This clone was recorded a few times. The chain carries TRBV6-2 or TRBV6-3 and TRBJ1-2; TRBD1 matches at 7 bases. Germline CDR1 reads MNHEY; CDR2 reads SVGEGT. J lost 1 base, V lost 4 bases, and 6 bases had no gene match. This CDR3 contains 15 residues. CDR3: CASSLWTGSNYGYTF. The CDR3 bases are TGTGCCAGCAGTTTATGGACAGGCAGTAACTATGGCTACACCTTC.

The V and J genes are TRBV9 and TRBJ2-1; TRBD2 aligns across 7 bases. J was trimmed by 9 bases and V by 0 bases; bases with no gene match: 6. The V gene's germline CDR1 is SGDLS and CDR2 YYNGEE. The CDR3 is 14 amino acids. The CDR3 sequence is CASSVVGTGGEQFF. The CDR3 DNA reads TGTGCCAGCAGCGTAGTTGGGACGGGAGGTGAGCAGTTCTTC.

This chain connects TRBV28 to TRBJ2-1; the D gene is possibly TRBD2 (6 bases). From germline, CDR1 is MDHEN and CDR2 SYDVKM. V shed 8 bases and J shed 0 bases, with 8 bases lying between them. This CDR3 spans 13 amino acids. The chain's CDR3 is CASLGSSYNEQFF. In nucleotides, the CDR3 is TGTGCCAGCCTCGGGAGCTCCTACAATGAGCAGTTCTTC.

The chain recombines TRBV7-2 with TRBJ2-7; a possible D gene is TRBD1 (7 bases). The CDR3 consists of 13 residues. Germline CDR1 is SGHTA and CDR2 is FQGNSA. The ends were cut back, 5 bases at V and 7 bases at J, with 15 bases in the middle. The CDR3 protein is CASSPQGGWEQYF. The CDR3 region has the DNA TGTGCCAGCAGCCCCCAGGGGGGTTGGGAGCAGTACTTC.